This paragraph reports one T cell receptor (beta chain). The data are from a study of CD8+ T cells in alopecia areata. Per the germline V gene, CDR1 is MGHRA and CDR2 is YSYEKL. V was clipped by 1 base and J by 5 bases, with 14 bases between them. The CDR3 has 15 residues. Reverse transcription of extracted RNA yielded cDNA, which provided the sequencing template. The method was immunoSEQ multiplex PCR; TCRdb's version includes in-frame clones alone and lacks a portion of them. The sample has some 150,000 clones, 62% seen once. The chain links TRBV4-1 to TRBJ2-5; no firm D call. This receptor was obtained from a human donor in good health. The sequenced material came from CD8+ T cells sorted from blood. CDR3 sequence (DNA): TGCGCCAGCAGCCAAGCCCCGACGCCGGAGGAGACCCAGTACTTC. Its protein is CASSQAPTPEETQYF.